This T cell receptor beta chain is from a study of shared clonotypes between healthy human individuals. In the study overall: The study used three CD4 naive, three CD4 memory, two CD8 naive and one CD8 memory plate per donor.

With regard to this clone: Its antigen remains unknown.

On sorted subsets, replicate PCRs used 200 to 250 ng DNA, or tens of thousands of T cell genomes. Libraries were prepared by immunoSEQ multiplex PCR; TCRdb keeps only in-frame clonotypes and omits some of them. The data contain about 2.4 million clones, more than 85% of them singletons. Whole-study results and caveats: Rarefaction gave evidence that sorted-subset sequencing remained incomplete despite large depth. Estimated richness was generally greater in naive than memory subsets.

Trimming cost V 4 bases and J 6 bases; bases outside gene matches: 5. The CDR3 runs to 14 residues. In germline, CDR1 is SGHRS, CDR2 YFSETQ. Specimen: naive CD4+ T cells from PBMCs. Subset here: CD45RA+ positively selected. The genes are TRBV5-1 and TRBJ2-5, with TRBD1 identical over 11 bases. The clonotype originates from a young man in good health. Some clones in this sample may be carry-over from other donors' samples. CDR3 nucleotides: TGCGCCAGCAGCCCCGGGACAGGGGGAAAGACCCAGTACTTC. Amino acids: CASSPGTGGKTQYF.